This TCR beta chain was documented in a study of T cells after yellow fever vaccination. Overall study results and limits: From the bulk population, abundant clonotypes could contaminate and appear within FACS-sorted repertoires. Most primary-vaccination clones reappeared after the booster (about 95% CD4, 88% CD8). Relatively few clonotypes were ones that appeared in both CD4 and CD8 compartments.

UMIs were added to TCR cDNA along with a universal primer site when it was made by 5'RACE template switching. MiXCR, run by TCRdb on the 5' RACE reads, gives a single entry per CDR3 protein. Of tens of thousands of distinct CDR3 sequences in the sample, over 6.5% are singletons; the top ten hold 30% to 45%. In germline, CDR1 is MGHRA, CDR2 YSYEKL. The CDR3 covers 15 residues. V was pared by 3 bases and J by 2 bases, with 1 base of the junction left unmatched. In this sample, this clonotype turned up many times. Its antigen remains unknown. The V gene is TRBV4-1, the J gene TRBJ1-3, with 10 bases fitting TRBD1. The material was CD8+ T cells sorted from PBMCs, obtained approximately 40 days after the first yellow fever vaccination. This receptor was obtained from a young man who received the YFV17D yellow fever vaccine. CDR3 bases: TGCGCCAGCAGCCAGGGACAGGGGACTGGAAACACCATATATTTT. This encodes CASSQGQGTGNTIYF.